This TCR beta chain emerged from a study of cytomegalovirus exposure and HLA in healthy donors. Use of 60 Vbeta and 13 Jbeta primers characterized the PCR. Generated by immunoSEQ multiplex PCR, the TCRdb table keeps only in-frame clones and is missing some. The sample lists approximately 180,000 clones; around 84% were seen once. This clone was picked up a small number of times. This CDR3 comprises 15 residues. V shed 2 bases, J shed 5 bases, and the junction held 7 bases outside the gene matches. Germline CDR1 and CDR2: LGHNA and YSLEER. This chain joins TRBV4-3 and TRBJ2-7; 9 positions agree with TRBD2. Sequences were obtained from PBMCs. The origin of this receptor is a woman under 30 in good health and CMV-seronegative. The CDR3: CASSQFVAGAHEQYV. The CDR3 DNA follows: TGCGCCAGCAGCCAATTTGTAGCGGGAGCACACGAGCAGTACGTC.